This is a list of T cell receptor beta chains from one sample in a study of cytomegalovirus exposure and HLA in healthy donors. Here immunoSEQ multiplex PCR was the method, and the copy in TCRdb shows in-frame clones only, minus some. This sample carries over 70,000 clones, around 70% of them seen once, and the ten largest clones take about 20%. Sequencing was carried out using PBMCs. The receptor source for this set is a young man in good health and CMV-seropositive. Each CDR3 is given with its conserved first and last residue. The D gene is left open where the match is weak.

v_gene	j_gene	d_gene	CDR3aa
TRBV6-5	TRBJ1-1	-	CASSTPGTEAFF
TRBV7-2	TRBJ1-1	TRBD1	CASSLVGGSQGARNTEAFF
TRBV9	TRBJ2-1	-	CASSVDSRVYEQFF
TRBV5-6	TRBJ2-7	TRBD1	CASSLADRVEYEQYF
TRBV7-2	TRBJ2-5	TRBD2	CASSLTGGETQYF
TRBV10-2	TRBJ2-3	-	CASKEGATDTQYF
TRBV7-2	TRBJ2-7	-	CASSSDPTRFYEQYF
TRBV6-1	TRBJ2-7	TRBD1	CASLARGPSEQYF
TRBV28	TRBJ1-4	-	CASSLYGGDEKLFF
TRBV7-8	TRBJ2-5	TRBD2	CASSLLAGVETQYF
TRBV12-5	TRBJ2-1	-	CASGSLKTRNEQFF
TRBV5-1	TRBJ1-5	TRBD1	CASSPGTGIGNQPQHF
TRBV6-5	TRBJ2-7	-	CASSVLTPLGEQYF
TRBV15	TRBJ1-5	TRBD1	CATSSRDSGNQPQHF
TRBV29-1	TRBJ1-1	-	CSAQTANTEAFF
TRBV7-3	TRBJ2-7	TRBD1	CASSLGTGTYEQYF
TRBV25-1	TRBJ1-3	-	CASVDRLSGNTIYF
TRBV9	TRBJ1-2	TRBD1	CASRRGGDRAANYGYTF
TRBV7-6	TRBJ2-3	TRBD2	CASSLDGLAGVSPDTQYF
TRBV29-1	TRBJ1-2	-	CSVETGQWGYTF
TRBV6-6	TRBJ2-5	TRBD1	CASSSDRASAQYF
TRBV6-5	TRBJ2-1	TRBD2	CASSWSGAGGPIEQFF
TRBV30	TRBJ1-2	-	CAWSVGGTNYGYTF
TRBV30	TRBJ2-7	-	CAQANRFEQYF
TRBV6-5	TRBJ2-7	TRBD2	CASSYSPTSGTYEQYF
TRBV5-8	TRBJ1-5	-	CASSSWSDSNQPQHF
TRBV9	TRBJ1-4	-	CASSARQATNEKLFF
TRBV4-3	TRBJ1-1	-	CASSQDFGWGVTFF
TRBV27	TRBJ1-6	TRBD1	CASSFGTGYSPLHF
TRBV5-1	TRBJ1-1	TRBD1	CASSPLTGGKNTEAFF
TRBV11-1	TRBJ2-3	TRBD2	CASSLNGAGVPDTQYF
TRBV7-6	TRBJ2-1	-	CASSPRGEGYNEQFF